This TCR beta chain was captured by sequencing in a study of T-cell memory formation after mild COVID-19. The CDR3 runs to 15 residues. V was clipped by 7 bases and J by 6 bases, with 17 bases between them. Germline assignment: CDR1 KGHDR and CDR2 SFDVKD. TCRalpha and TCRbeta libraries used 5'RACE with constant-segment primers and UMIs. TCRdb independently ran MiXCR on the 5' RACE reads; one entry per CDR3 protein. The sample contains around 450,000 distinct CDR3 sequences, 20% of which appear only once. Comment on this clonotype: Antigen: not known.

General study points: The CD4+ clones that contracted clustered mainly within CM and EM, and the CD8+ clones concentrated in EMRA.

The TCR comes from an adult woman who had mild COVID-19 (a few samples of this study predate the infection). Cell type and time point are not known. Sequencing was done on a sample of PBMCs or a T cell subset sorted from them (not recorded which). The genes are TRBV24-1 and TRBJ2-2; D ambiguous. The CDR3: CATSDGRSFPGELFF. CDR3 sequence (DNA): TGTGCCACCAGCGATGGGCGCTCATTTCCCGGGGAGCTGTTTTTT.